These T cell receptor beta chains were read from a single sample in a study of T cell responses to AZD1222 COVID-19 vaccine. Profiling relied on immunoSEQ multiplex PCR, and the TCRdb table lists in-frame clones only, not all of them. The sample shows about 140,000 clones, about 86% of them seen only once. The sequenced sample was peripheral blood, obtained 28 days after the second AZD1222 dose. The source is an adult who received the AZD1222 COVID-19 vaccine. Both conserved end residues are part of each CDR3. The D gene is left open where the match is weak. Size tells how often a clone was seen (once, few, many) or the class of an expanded clone, and some rows leave it out.

D	V	size	J	CDR3
.	TRBV5-6	.	TRBJ1-6	CASSWGDSPLHF
.	TRBV13	.	TRBJ2-1	CASSPGATHNEQFF
.	TRBV28	once	TRBJ1-1	CASTGRSTEAFF
TRBD1	TRBV5-1	once	TRBJ1-3	CASSAGTGGNTIYF
.	TRBV7-6	.	TRBJ1-2	CASSFGQGGYGYTF
.	TRBV5-1	.	TRBJ1-3	CASSLGISGNTIYF
.	TRBV28	.	TRBJ2-3	CASSLFGTSTDTQYF
TRBD2	TRBV19	.	TRBJ2-7	CASSIEGGSEQYF
.	TRBV12-2	.	TRBJ2-1	CASRLTRSGRAIEQFF
TRBD2	TRBV3-1/TRBV3-2	.	TRBJ2-1	CASSPPPSGTLSPTTEQFF
.	TRBV7-9	.	TRBJ2-7	CASSPDSVYEQYF
.	TRBV5-8	.	TRBJ2-4	CASPYGEAKNIQYF
.	TRBV27	.	TRBJ1-5	CASSSQTWYRSNQPQHF
.	TRBV6-5	.	TRBJ1-6	CASSYRQGKDSPLHF
TRBD2	TRBV7-7	.	TRBJ2-5	CASSGLGGAGRETQYF
.	TRBV3-1/TRBV3-2	.	TRBJ2-2	CASRIVDTGELFF
.	TRBV28	.	TRBJ1-3	CASNDRFDGNTIYF
.	TRBV6-5	.	TRBJ1-6	CASSYWTANNSPLHF
.	TRBV29-1	.	TRBJ2-3	CSVGADTQYF
.	TRBV20-1	.	TRBJ2-4	CSASPVKGEELAKNIQYF
TRBD2	TRBV14	.	TRBJ2-3	CASKIAGAGTDTQYF
TRBD1	TRBV7-2	.	TRBJ2-7	CASSLDRASTYEQYF
.	TRBV30	.	TRBJ1-4	CAWWEGSREKLFF
.	TRBV3-1/TRBV3-2	.	TRBJ1-6	CASSLEKGSYNSPLHF
.	TRBV3-1/TRBV3-2	few	TRBJ1-1	CASSQDRTEAFF
.	TRBV6-5	once	TRBJ1-2	CASSYLAGPPGGYTF
.	TRBV10-3	.	TRBJ1-1	CAIGWGTEAFF
.	TRBV4-1	.	TRBJ2-1	CASNHNKNEQFF
TRBD1	TRBV11-2	few	TRBJ1-1	CASSLTGVNTEAFF
.	TRBV6-5	.	TRBJ2-1	CASSSRDRYNEQFF
.	TRBV12-5	.	TRBJ1-6	CASGLVLEAPLHF
.	TRBV3-1/TRBV3-2	.	TRBJ2-3	CASSQGVGGVIDTQYF
.	TRBV20-1	.	TRBJ1-3	CSAWQADTIYF
.	TRBV27	.	TRBJ1-6	CATSGANSYNSPLHF
.	TRBV5-6	.	TRBJ2-1	CASSWAAGTLYNEQFF
.	TRBV28	.	TRBJ1-1	CASSFTLESEAFF
.	TRBV15	.	TRBJ1-1	CATSRSINTEAFF
.	TRBV9	.	TRBJ1-5	CASSVGVDSYQPQHF
TRBD1	TRBV19	.	TRBJ2-2	CASRVGGPNTGELFF
.	TRBV5-1	few	TRBJ2-7	CASSTAGYGSYEQYF
TRBD2	TRBV7-2	.	TRBJ2-5	CASSPTTGLAEETQYF
.	TRBV18	.	TRBJ1-1	CASSPRGNAEAFF
.	TRBV5-1	.	TRBJ1-5	CASSLALNQPQHF
.	TRBV3-1/TRBV3-2	.	TRBJ2-7	CASSQAGHPYEQYF
.	TRBV2	.	TRBJ1-5	CASRRGGYGDQPQHF
TRBD1	TRBV28	.	TRBJ1-5	CASSSPGGQGSPQHF
.	TRBV2	.	TRBJ1-2	CASSDDGGYTF
.	TRBV5-4	.	TRBJ1-1	CASERVDRNTEAFF
.	TRBV19	.	TRBJ1-6	CASSSHGGTNSPLHF
.	TRBV29-1	.	TRBJ1-5	CSVEAGVNQPQHF
.	TRBV6-1	.	TRBJ1-1	CASSEIGGTEAFF
.	TRBV10-3	.	TRBJ1-4	CAISESGGNNEKLFF
.	TRBV20-1	.	TRBJ2-7	CSAPLGYEQYF
.	TRBV7-7	once	TRBJ2-5	CASSLAGAVETQYF
TRBD1	TRBV30	.	TRBJ1-2	CATSGTGGYGYTF
TRBD2	TRBV6-1	.	TRBJ2-1	CASSGTSGGGQNEQFF